This T cell receptor beta chain was sequenced for a study of control samples from healthy donors and cancer patients (dated by TCRdb to the early 2020s). Library preparation was by the immunoSEQ multiplex PCR assay. Drawn from immuneACCESS, this table holds only the in-frame rearrangements with V and J called that TCRdb kept. Clones are partly lost; checked studies trace under half to an unresolved V gene and leave the rest unexplained. Across this sample there are around 230,000 clones, with over 90% seen only once. Approximately 1.5% of the sample lies in the top ten. The count of this clone is one. It lacks a known antigen. No quality values exist for individual bases; no much larger clone is one base distant. Trimming takes 3 bases from V and 0 bases from J, and the germline ends sit 14 bases apart. The CDR1 and CDR2 encoded by the germline V gene are MDHEN and SYDVKM. The cysteine opens and the phenylalanine closes a CDR3 of 16 amino acids. The sequence is cut down to CDR3 DNA, 48 bases in frame from base 1.

The TCR was taken from a man aged 50 or older in good health. Sequencing was carried out using blood. This receptor chain uses TRBV28 and TRBJ2-5, with a tentative D gene TRBD1 over 5 matching bases. In nucleotides, the sequence is TGTGCCAGCAGTTTGGGCGTGACAGTGTACCAAGAGACCCAGTACTTC. The resulting protein is CASSLGVTVYQETQYF. Reference TRBV28 and TRBJ2-5 proteins supply the regions before and after the CDR3; the full variable domain is: DVKVTQSSRYLVKRTGEKVFLECVQDMDHENMFWYRQDPGLGLRLIYFSYDVKMKEKGDIPEGYSVSREKKERFSLILESASTNQTSMYLCASSLGVTVYQETQYFGPGTRLLVL.